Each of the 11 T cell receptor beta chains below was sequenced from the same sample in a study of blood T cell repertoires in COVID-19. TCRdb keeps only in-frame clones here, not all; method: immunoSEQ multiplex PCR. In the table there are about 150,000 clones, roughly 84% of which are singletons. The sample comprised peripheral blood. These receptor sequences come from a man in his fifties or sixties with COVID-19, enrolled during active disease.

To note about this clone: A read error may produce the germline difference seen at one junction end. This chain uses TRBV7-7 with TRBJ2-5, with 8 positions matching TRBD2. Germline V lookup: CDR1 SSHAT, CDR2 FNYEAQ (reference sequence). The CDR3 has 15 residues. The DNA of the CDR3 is TGTGCTAGCAGCTACACCGGGGGGGGGTCGGAGACCCAGTACTTC. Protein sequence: CASSYTGGGSETQYF.

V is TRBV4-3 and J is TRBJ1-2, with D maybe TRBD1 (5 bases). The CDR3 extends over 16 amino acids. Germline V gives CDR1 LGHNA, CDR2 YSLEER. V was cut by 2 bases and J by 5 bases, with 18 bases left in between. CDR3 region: CASSQLARANRYGYTF. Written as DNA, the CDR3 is TGCGCCAGCAGCCAATTGGCCAGAGCTAACAGGTATGGCTACACCTTC.

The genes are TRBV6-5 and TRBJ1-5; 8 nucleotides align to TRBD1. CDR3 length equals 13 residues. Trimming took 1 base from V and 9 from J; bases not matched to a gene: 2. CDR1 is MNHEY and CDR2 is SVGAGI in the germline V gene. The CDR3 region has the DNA TGTGCCAGCAGTTACTTACAGGGGGTGCCCCAGCATTTT. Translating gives CASSYLQGVPQHF.

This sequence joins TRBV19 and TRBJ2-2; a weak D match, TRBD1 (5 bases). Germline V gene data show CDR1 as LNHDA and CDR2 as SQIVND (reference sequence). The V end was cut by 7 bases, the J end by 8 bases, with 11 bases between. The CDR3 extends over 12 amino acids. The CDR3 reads CASIAGIGELFF. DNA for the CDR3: TGTGCCAGTATAGCAGGGATAGGGGAGCTGTTTTTT.

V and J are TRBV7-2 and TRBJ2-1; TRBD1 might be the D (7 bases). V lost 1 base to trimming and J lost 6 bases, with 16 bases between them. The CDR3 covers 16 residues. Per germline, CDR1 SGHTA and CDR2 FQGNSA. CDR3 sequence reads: CASSLVRGANGNEQFF. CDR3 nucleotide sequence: TGTGCCAGCAGCTTAGTCAGGGGGGCCAATGGCAATGAGCAGTTCTTC. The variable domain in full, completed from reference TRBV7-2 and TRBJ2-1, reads GAGVSQSPSNKVTEKGKDVELRCDPISGHTALYWYRQSLGQGLEFLIYFQGNSAPDKSGLPSDRFSAERTGGSVSTLTIQRTQQEDSAVYLCASSLVRGANGNEQFFGPGTRLTVL.

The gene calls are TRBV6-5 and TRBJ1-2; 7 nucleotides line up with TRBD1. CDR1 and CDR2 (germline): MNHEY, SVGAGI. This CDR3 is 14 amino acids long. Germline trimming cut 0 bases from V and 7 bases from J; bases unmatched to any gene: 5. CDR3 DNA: TGTGCCAGCAGTTACTCTCAGGGGGACGGTGGCTACACCTTC. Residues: CASSYSQGDGGYTF.

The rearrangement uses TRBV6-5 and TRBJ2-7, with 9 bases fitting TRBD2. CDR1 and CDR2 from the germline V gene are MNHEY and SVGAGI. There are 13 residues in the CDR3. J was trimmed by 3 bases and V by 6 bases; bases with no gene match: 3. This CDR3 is CASRQAGGYEQYF. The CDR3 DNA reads TGTGCCAGCAGGCAAGCGGGAGGCTACGAGCAGTACTTC.

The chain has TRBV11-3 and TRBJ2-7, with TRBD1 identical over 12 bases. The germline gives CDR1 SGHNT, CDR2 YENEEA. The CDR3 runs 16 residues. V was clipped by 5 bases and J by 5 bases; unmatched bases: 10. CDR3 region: CASSPSVGTGGDEQYF. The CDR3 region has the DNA TGTGCCAGCAGCCCATCTGTTGGGACAGGGGGCGACGAGCAGTACTTC.

The DNA for the CDR3 is TGTGCCAGTAGTATAGTAGCTTTTCAGGGTACCGGGGAGCTGTTTTTT. As protein: CASSIVAFQGTGELFF. This chain connects TRBV19 to TRBJ2-2; possible D gene TRBD1, 5 bases. The germline V gene encodes CDR1 LNHDA and CDR2 SQIVND (reference sequence). V was cut by 1 base and J by 5 bases, with 14 bases left in between. The CDR3 consists of 16 residues.

CDR3 protein: CASSPLLTSPGGTDTQYF. CDR3 nucleotide sequence: TGTGCCAGCTCACCCCTACTCACCTCTCCAGGGGGCACAGATACGCAGTATTTT. The genes are TRBV18 and TRBJ2-3; D might be TRBD1 (6 bases). Germline V gives CDR1 KGHSH, CDR2 LQKENI. The CDR3 length is 18 residues. V gave up 3 bases and J gave up 1 base, with 20 bases separating them. The full variable domain, completed using reference TRBV18 and TRBJ2-3, is NAGVMQNPRHLVRRRGQEARLRCSPMKGHSHVYWYRQLPEEGLKFMVYLQKENIIDESGMPKERFSAEFPKEGPSILRIQQVVRGDSAAYFCASSPLLTSPGGTDTQYFGPGTRLTVL.

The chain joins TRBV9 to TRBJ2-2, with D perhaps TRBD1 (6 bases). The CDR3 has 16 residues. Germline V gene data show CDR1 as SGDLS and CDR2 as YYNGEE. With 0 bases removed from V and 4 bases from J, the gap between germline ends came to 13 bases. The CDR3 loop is CASSVAHRAGTGELFF. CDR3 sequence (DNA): TGTGCCAGCAGCGTAGCTCACAGGGCGGGCACCGGGGAGCTGTTTTTT.